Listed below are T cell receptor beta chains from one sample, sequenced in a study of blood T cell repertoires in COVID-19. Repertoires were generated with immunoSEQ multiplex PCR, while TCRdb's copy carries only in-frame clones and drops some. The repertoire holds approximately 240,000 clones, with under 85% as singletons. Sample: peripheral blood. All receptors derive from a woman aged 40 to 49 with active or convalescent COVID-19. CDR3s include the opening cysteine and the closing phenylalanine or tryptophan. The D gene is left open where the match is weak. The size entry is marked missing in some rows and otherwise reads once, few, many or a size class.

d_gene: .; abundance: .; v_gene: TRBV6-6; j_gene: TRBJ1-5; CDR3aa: CASSPDSYSNQPQHF; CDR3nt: TGTGCCAGCAGTCCCGACTCCTATAGCAATCAGCCCCAGCATTTT
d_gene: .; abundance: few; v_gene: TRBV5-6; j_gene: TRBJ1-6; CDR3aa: CASSFQQPYNSPLHF; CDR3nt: TGTGCCAGCAGCTTTCAACAGCCTTATAATTCACCCCTCCACTTT
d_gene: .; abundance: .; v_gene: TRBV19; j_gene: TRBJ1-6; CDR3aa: CASRSGELNSPLHF; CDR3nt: TGTGCCAGTAGGAGCGGGGAGCTCAATTCACCCCTCCACTTT
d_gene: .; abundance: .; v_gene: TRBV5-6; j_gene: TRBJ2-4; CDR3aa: CASSGGAVTDIQYF; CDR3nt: TGTGCCAGCAGTGGGGGCGCCGTTACGGACATTCAGTACTTC
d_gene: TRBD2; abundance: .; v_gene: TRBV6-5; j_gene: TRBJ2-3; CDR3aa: CASSYRTSGGRDTQYF; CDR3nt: TGTGCCAGCAGTTATCGGACTAGCGGGGGGCGGGATACGCAGTATTTT
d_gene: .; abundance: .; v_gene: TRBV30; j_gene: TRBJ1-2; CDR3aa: CAWSQDTSYTF; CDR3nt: TGTGCCTGGAGTCAGGACACCAGCTACACCTTC
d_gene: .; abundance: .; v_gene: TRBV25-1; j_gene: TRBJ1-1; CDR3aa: CASDLGGADTEAFF; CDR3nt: TGTGCCAGCGATTTAGGGGGGGCGGACACTGAAGCTTTCTTT
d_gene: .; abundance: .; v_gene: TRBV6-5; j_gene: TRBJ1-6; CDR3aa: CATSLGAAGSPLHF; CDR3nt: TGTGCCACCAGTCTGGGGGCCGCGGGTTCACCCCTCCACTTT
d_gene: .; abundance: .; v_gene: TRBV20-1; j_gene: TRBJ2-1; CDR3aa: CSAPLINEQFF; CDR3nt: TGCAGTGCTCCCCTAATAAATGAGCAGTTCTTC
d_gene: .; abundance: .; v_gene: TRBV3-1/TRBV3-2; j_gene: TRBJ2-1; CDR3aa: CASSQDQGSGNEQFF; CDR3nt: TGTGCCAGCAGCCAAGATCAGGGTTCTGGGAATGAGCAGTTCTTC
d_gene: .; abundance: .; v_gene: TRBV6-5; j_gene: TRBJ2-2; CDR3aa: CASRSGGNTGELFF; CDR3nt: TGTGCCAGCAGGTCGGGGGGCAACACCGGGGAGCTGTTTTTT
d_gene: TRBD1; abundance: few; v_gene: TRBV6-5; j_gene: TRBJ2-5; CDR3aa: CASRRTGMETQYF; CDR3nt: TGTGCCAGCAGACGGACAGGGATGGAGACCCAGTACTTC
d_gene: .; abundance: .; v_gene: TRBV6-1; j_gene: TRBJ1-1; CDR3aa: CASSSPGGNTEAFF; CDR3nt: TGTGCCAGCAGTTCCCCAGGAGGGAACACTGAAGCTTTCTTT
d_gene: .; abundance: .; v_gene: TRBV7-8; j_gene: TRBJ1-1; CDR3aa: CASSFLEHTEAFF; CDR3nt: TGTGCCAGCAGCTTCCTTGAACATACGGAAGCTTTCTTT
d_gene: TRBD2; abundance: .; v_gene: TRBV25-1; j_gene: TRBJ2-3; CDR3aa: CASSESKLAGVPTDTQYF; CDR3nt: TGTGCCAGCAGTGAATCAAAATTGGCGGGGGTCCCCACAGATACGCAGTATTTT
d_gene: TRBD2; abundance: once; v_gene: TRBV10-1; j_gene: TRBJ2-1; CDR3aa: CASRSTSGGNEQFF; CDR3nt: TGCGCCAGCAGGTCCACTAGCGGGGGCAATGAGCAGTTCTTC
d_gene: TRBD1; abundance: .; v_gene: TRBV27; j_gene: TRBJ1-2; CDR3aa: CASGKRTGSYGYTF; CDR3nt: TGTGCCAGCGGGAAGAGGACAGGGTCCTATGGCTACACCTTC
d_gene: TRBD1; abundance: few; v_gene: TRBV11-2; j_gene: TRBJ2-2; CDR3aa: CASSNNPGQGTGELFF; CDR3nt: TGTGCCAGCAGCAATAATCCGGGACAGGGAACCGGGGAGCTGTTTTTT
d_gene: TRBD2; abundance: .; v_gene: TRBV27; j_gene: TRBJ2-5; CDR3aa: CASSLGASGETGETQYF; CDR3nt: TGTGCCAGCAGTTTAGGGGCCAGCGGGGAAACCGGAGAGACCCAGTACTTC
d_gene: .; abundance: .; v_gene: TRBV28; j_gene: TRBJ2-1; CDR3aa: CASRSTGNEQFF; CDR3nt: TGTGCCAGCAGGTCAACAGGTAACGAGCAGTTCTTC
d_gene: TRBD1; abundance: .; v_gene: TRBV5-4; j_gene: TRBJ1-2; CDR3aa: CASSNDRGTYGYTF; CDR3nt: TGTGCCAGCAGCAATGACAGGGGGACCTATGGCTACACCTTC
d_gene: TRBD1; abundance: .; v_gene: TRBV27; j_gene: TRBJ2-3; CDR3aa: CASSLTGVSTDTQYF; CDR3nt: TGTGCCAGCAGTTTAACAGGGGTTAGCACAGATACGCAGTATTTT
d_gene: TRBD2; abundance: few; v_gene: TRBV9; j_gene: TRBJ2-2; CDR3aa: CASSVDWEGHGELFF; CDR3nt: TGTGCCAGCAGCGTAGATTGGGAGGGTCACGGGGAGCTGTTTTTT
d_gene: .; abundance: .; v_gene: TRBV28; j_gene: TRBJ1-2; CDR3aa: CASSLWGSNTF; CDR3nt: TGTGCCAGCAGTTTATGGGGGAGCAACACCTTC
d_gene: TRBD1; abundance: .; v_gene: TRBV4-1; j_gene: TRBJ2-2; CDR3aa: CASTGWGQGAGELFF; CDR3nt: TGCGCCAGCACTGGTTGGGGACAGGGGGCAGGAGAGCTGTTTTTT
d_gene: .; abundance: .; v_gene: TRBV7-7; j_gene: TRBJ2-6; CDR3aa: CASSLGSSTGANVLTF; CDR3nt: TGTGCTAGCAGCTTAGGTTCGAGTACTGGGGCCAACGTCCTGACTTTC
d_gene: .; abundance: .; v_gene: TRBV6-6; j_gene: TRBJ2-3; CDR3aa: CASSPPTGSTDTQYF; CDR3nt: TGTGCCAGCAGCCCACCCACAGGGAGCACAGATACGCAGTATTTT
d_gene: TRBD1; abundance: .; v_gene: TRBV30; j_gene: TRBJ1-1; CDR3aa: CAWKGTGGWNTEAFF; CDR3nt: TGTGCCTGGAAAGGGACAGGGGGTTGGAACACTGAAGCTTTCTTT
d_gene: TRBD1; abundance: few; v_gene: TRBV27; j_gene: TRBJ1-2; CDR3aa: CASSGTGGYTF; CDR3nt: TGTGCCAGCAGTGGGACAGGGGGCTACACCTTC
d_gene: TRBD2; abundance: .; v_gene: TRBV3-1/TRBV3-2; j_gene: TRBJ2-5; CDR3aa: CASSRVLAGAGETQYF; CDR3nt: TGTGCCAGCAGCCGGGTGCTAGCGGGGGCCGGAGAGACCCAGTACTTC
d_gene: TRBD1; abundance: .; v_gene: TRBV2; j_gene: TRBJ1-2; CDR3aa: CASSEMTGNGYTF; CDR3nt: TGTGCCAGCAGTGAGATGACAGGGAATGGCTACACCTTC
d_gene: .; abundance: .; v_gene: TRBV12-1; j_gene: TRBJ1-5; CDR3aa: CASSFSQGAKGSNQPQHF; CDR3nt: TGTGCCAGCAGCTTTAGTCAGGGGGCCAAAGGTAGCAATCAGCCCCAGCATTTT
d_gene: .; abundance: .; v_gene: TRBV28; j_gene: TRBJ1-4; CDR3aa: CASSFRNRPEKLFF; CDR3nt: TGTGCCAGCAGTTTCAGGAATCGCCCTGAAAAACTGTTTTTT
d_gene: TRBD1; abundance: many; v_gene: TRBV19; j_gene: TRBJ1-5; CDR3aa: CASSGTGNQPQHF; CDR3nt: TGTGCCAGTAGCGGGACAGGGAATCAGCCCCAGCATTTT
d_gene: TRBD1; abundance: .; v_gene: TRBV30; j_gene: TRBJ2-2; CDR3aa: CAWETGETGELFF; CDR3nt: TGTGCCTGGGAGACAGGGGAGACCGGGGAGCTGTTTTTT
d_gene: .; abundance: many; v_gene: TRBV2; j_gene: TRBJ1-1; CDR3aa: CASSSEVPNTEAFF; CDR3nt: TGTGCCAGCAGTTCGGAGGTACCGAACACTGAAGCTTTCTTT
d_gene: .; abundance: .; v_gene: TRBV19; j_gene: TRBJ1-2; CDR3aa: CASSGLDRLRGYTF; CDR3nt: TGTGCCAGTAGTGGTCTTGACAGGTTGAGAGGCTACACCTTC
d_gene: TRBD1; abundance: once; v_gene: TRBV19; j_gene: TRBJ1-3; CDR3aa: CASSKGQNSGNTIYF; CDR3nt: TGTGCCAGTAGTAAGGGACAGAACTCTGGAAACACCATATATTTT
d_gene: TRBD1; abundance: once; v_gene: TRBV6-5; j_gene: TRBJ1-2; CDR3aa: CASRGQGIDGYTF; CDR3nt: TGTGCCAGCAGGGGACAGGGGATAGATGGCTACACCTTC
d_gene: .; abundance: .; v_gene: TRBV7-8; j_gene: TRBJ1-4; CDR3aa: CASSLMGGDAEKLFF; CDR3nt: TGTGCCAGCAGTCTGATGGGGGGGGACGCTGAAAAACTGTTTTTT
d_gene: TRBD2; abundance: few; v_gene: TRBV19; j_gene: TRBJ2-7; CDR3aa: CASKPGGPSSYEQYF; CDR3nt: TGTGCCAGTAAGCCGGGGGGGCCGAGCTCCTACGAGCAGTACTTC
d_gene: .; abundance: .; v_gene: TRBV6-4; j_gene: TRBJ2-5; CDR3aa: CASSDVGLTYF; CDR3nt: TGTGCCAGCAGTGACGTGGGACTCACATACTTC
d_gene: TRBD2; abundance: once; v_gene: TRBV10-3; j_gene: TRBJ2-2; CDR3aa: CAISSRTSLNTGELFF; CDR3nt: TGTGCCATCAGTTCTCGGACTAGTCTGAACACCGGGGAGCTGTTTTTT
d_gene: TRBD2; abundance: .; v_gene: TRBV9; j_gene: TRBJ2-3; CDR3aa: CASSVRELAGYYTDTQYF; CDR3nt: TGTGCCAGCAGCGTAAGGGAACTAGCGGGTTACTACACAGATACGCAGTATTTT
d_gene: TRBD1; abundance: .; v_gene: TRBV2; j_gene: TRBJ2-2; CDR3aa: CASSTGTGDTGELFF; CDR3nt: TGTGCCAGCAGCACCGGGACAGGGGACACCGGGGAGCTGTTTTTT
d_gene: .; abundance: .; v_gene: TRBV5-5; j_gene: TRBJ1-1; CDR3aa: CASSMGVGTEAFF; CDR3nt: TGTGCCAGCAGTATGGGCGTTGGCACTGAAGCTTTCTTT
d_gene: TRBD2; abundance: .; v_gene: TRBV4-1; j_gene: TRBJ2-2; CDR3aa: CASSRGGGGGTTGELFF; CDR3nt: TGCGCCAGCAGCCGTGGGGGAGGCGGGGGGACCACCGGGGAGCTGTTTTTT
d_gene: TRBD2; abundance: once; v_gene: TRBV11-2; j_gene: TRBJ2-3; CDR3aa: CASSPGSGESTDTQYF; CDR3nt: TGTGCCAGCAGCCCAGGTAGCGGGGAGAGCACAGATACGCAGTATTTT
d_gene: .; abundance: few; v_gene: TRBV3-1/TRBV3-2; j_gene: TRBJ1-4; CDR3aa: CASSIQSELFF; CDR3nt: TGTGCCAGCAGTATACAGTCAGAACTGTTTTTT
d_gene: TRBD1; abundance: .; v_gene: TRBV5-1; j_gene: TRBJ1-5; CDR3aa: CASSVGGTGNQPQHF; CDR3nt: TGCGCCAGCAGCGTCGGAGGGACAGGGAATCAGCCCCAGCATTTT
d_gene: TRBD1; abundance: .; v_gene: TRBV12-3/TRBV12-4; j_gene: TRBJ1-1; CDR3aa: CASSMGTVTEAFF; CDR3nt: TGTGCCAGCAGCATGGGGACAGTCACTGAAGCTTTCTTT
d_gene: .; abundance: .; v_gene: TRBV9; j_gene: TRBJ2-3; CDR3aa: CASSVGQFSTDTQYF; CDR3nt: TGTGCCAGCAGCGTAGGGCAGTTTAGCACAGATACGCAGTATTTT
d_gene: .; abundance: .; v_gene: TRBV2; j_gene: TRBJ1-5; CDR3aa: CASSPWGTSNQPQHF; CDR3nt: TGTGCCAGCAGCCCCTGGGGGACAAGCAATCAGCCCCAGCATTTT